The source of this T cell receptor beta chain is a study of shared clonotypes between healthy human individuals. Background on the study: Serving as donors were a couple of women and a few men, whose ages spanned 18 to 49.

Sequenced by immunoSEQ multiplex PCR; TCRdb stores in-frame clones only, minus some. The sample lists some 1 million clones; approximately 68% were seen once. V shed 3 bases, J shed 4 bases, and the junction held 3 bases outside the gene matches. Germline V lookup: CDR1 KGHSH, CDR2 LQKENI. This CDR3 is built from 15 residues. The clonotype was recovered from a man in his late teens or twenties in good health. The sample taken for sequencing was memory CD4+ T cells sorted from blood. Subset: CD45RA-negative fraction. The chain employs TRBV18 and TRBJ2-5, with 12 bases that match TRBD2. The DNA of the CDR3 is TGTGCCAGCTCACCTGGACTAGCGGGGCGAGAGACCCAGTACTTC. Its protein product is CASSPGLAGRETQYF.